The sequence of this TCR beta chain was determined in a study of PD-1 blockade in classical Hodgkin lymphoma. The overall study: Intravenous delivery of nivolumab at 3 mg/kg to patients occurred every 2 weeks.

Overall study findings and caveats: Exclusion was applied to patients who started nivolumab under 1 year after ASCT.

Remarks on this clone: Antigen: not known.

Brentuximab vedotin exposure varied, and every patient relapsed after autologous stem cell transplantation. Best responses were complete response, partial response or progressive disease. TCRdb's table, derived via immunoSEQ multiplex PCR, lists solely in-frame clones and lacks some. The table has 30,000 to 50,000 clones, about three quarters seen once. Germline lookup yields CDR1 MNHEY and CDR2 SVGAGI. V was clipped by 2 bases and J by 7 bases; unmatched bases: 8. The CDR3 sequence is 14 residues long. The clonotype originates from a human donor with classical Hodgkin lymphoma. The sample in question was peripheral blood mononuclear cells (PBMCs), obtained at baseline. The J gene is TRBJ2-7, the V gene TRBV6-5; 7 bases are shared with TRBD1. CDR3 nucleotide sequence: TGTGCCAGCAGTTACCGACAGGGAAGTCGGGAGCAGTACTTC. Amino acid sequence: CASSYRQGSREQYF.